One T cell receptor beta chain is described in this entry. Clones were sequenced by immunoSEQ multiplex PCR, and TCRdb holds only the in-frame ones, with some missing. The sample lists tens of thousands of clones; 85% to 90% were seen once. The sample is drawn from a study of blood T cell repertoires in COVID-19. The V end lost 0 bases, the J end lost 7 bases, and 10 bases lay between the germline ends. CDR1 is GTSNPN, CDR2 SVGIG, per germline (reference sequence). This CDR3 comprises 13 residues. Sequencing was performed on peripheral blood. The TCR sequence derives from a woman between 65 and 79 years old with acute or convalescent COVID-19. The chain combines TRBV30 with TRBJ1-5; D not certain. The DNA of the CDR3 is TGTGCCTGGAGTGTGGGCTACAAGCAGCCCCAGCATTTT. Translation: CAWSVGYKQPQHF.